This T cell receptor (beta chain) was obtained from a study of OX40 agonist ivuxolimab in advanced cancers. Study at large: Patients in the trial were receiving intravenous ivuxolimab every 2 weeks, at doses of 0.01 to 10 mg/kg. Cancers in dose escalation were hepatocellular, melanoma, renal cell and head and neck. Whole-study findings and limits: Dosing at 0.1 to 3.0 mg/kg was accompanied by clonal expansion of CD4+ and CD8+ blood T cells by week 6.

Produced via immunoSEQ multiplex PCR; TCRdb's table is partial and in-frame only. The profile shows about 6,700 clones, less than 95% of them singletons. The CDR3 totals 15 residues. Trimming took 5 bases from V and 4 from J, leaving 17 bases between them. Per germline, CDR1 SNHLY and CDR2 FYNNEI. On this clone itself: Its antigen remains unknown.

Peripheral blood came from all dose cohorts at three timepoints. Sequenced material: CD4+ or CD8+ T cells sorted from blood, taken in a trial of the OX40 agonist ivuxolimab. The V call is TRBV2, the J call TRBJ1-1; weak D call: TRBD1 (6 bases). The sequence came from an adult with an advanced solid tumor such as melanoma, head and neck, liver or kidney cancer. In DNA form, the CDR3 reads TGTGCCAGCAGTTACGGCAGGGGCGGAAGCACTGAAGCTTTCTTT. Translated, it gives CASSYGRGGSTEAFF.